This paragraph reports one TCR beta chain. What it binds is not known. This specimen comes from a study of T cell responses to AZD1222 COVID-19 vaccine. Background on the study: Combined were second doses at about 4 or about 12 weeks. Notes on the study in general: Spike-specific TCR breadth and depth grew following two AZD1222 doses. Unmutated variant regions reportedly attract nearly half of all spike-specific TCRs. White British ancestry dominated among donors, who included more females, and clonal diversity was possibly underestimated.

Trimming removed 2 bases from V and 2 bases from J, with 15 bases in between. Germline V gene data show CDR1 as LNHDA and CDR2 as SQIVND (reference sequence). This CDR3 has 16 amino acids. Only in-frame clones appear in the TCRdb table, and some are missing; sequencing was by immunoSEQ multiplex PCR. The table includes 97,000 or so clones, around nine tenths detected once. Sample: peripheral blood, taken on day 0 of AZD1222 vaccination. The sequence was collected from an adult in good health. The gene calls are TRBV19 and TRBJ1-1, with D tentatively TRBD1 (6 bases). CDR3 nucleotide sequence: TGTGCCAGTAGTATAAGGCAGGGGATGATTAACACTGAAGCTTTCTTT. Protein: CASSIRQGMINTEAFF.